A single T cell receptor (beta chain) is shown here with its context. Its antigen is undetermined. This specimen belongs to a study of OX40 agonist ivuxolimab in advanced cancers. Study context: Cancers in dose escalation were hepatocellular, melanoma, renal cell and head and neck.

CDR1 is MDHEN, CDR2 SYDVKM, per germline. The ends lost 6 bases at V and 3 bases at J; junction bases unmatched: 16. This CDR3 is built from 19 residues. Study findings and constraints: Clonal expansion was among the lowest in partial responders at 0.1-3.0 mg/kg, especially CD8+.

The assay was immunoSEQ multiplex PCR, and TCRdb's table has in-frame clones only and misses some. Of about 100,000 clones in the sample, about 90% were seen once. The cohort excluded patients with autoimmune disease history or systemic immunosuppression. The sequenced sample was CD4+ or CD8+ T cells sorted from blood, obtained in a trial of the OX40 agonist ivuxolimab. The chain couples TRBV28 to TRBJ2-3, with 12 bases aligning to TRBD2. The sequence was obtained from an adult with an advanced solid tumor such as melanoma, head and neck, liver or kidney cancer. The CDR3 is CASRSTSGGSASMTDTQYF. The CDR3 nucleotides are TGTGCCAGCAGATCAACTAGCGGGGGGAGCGCGTCGATGACAGATACGCAGTATTTT.